Described below is a single T cell receptor (beta chain) sequence and its context. Its antigen is unknown. These data originate in a study of CD8 T cells in ankylosing spondylitis. General study findings and limits: Earlier literature documents some of the motif variants in reactive arthritis synovial fluid and blood.

Germline assignment: CDR1 MNHNS and CDR2 SASEGT. The CDR3 length is 19 residues. V trimming: 5 bases; J trimming: 3 bases; junction bases outside the gene matches: 15. MiXCR was run by TCRdb on the 5' RACE reads, yielding one entry per CDR3 protein. The table records fewer than 250,000 distinct CDR3 sequences, roughly a tenth of them present only once. The clonotype originates from a male donor with ankylosing spondylitis or in good health (not recorded which). Material for sequencing was blood, either unsorted or a sorted T cell fraction (not recorded which). This chain links TRBV6-1 with TRBJ1-5; 11 positions match TRBD1. The CDR3 loop is CASSPPPGTGGSYNQPQHF. CDR3 sequence (DNA): TGTGCCAGCAGTCCCCCCCCCGGGACAGGGGGTAGCTACAATCAGCCCCAGCATTTT.